One T cell receptor (beta chain) is described in this entry. V shed 6 bases, J shed 0 bases, and the junction held 7 bases outside the gene matches. The CDR3 totals 15 residues. Germline lookup yields CDR1 MDHEN and CDR2 SYDVKM. In the authors' methods: Researchers report that nucleated cell counts were estimated from reference gene primer amplification. Assay: immunoSEQ multiplex PCR; the TCRdb copy retains only in-frame clones and omits some. V and J calls and clone size are as listed in that table; D and trimming were resolved from the DNA. The sample lists fewer than 20,000 clones; roughly 91% were seen once. The sample belongs to a study of blood T cell repertoires in COVID-19. Study as a whole: From T cells, B-cell-depleted T cells, or PBMCs came the material, which was cDNA or gDNA.

The TCR was taken from a human donor in a cohort sampled during active COVID-19. Sequenced input: peripheral blood. The chain uses TRBV28 and TRBJ2-7; 8 nucleotides line up with TRBD1. CDR3 sequence: CASRDQGAVSYEQYF. The CDR3 DNA reads TGTGCCAGCAGGGATCAGGGGGCGGTCTCCTACGAGCAGTACTTC.